This record concerns one TCR beta chain sequence. Its antigen is currently unknown. This sample includes further DNA sequences coding for the same CDR3. Germline-derived CDR1 and CDR2 are SQVTM and ANQGSEA. The CDR3 extends over 11 amino acids. Trimming removed 0 bases at V and 3 bases at J, with 3 bases between. Naive CD8 populations comprised CD45RO-negative cells positively selected for CCR7, excluding terminally differentiated effector memory CD45RA+ cells. All donors were Caucasian adults living in Nashville, Tennessee. The sample comes from a study of shared clonotypes between healthy human individuals. Points from the study as a whole: About 5% was the fraction of naive CD4 clonotypes found shared across a handful of donors. Richness estimates generally favored naive over memory subsets.

The sorted-subset replicate PCRs were given around 200 ng DNA, which is tens of thousands of T cell genomes. Clones were read by immunoSEQ multiplex PCR, and TCRdb kept only the in-frame ones, dropping some. The sample carries around 650,000 clones, roughly 96% recorded once. Material for sequencing was naive CD8+ T cells sorted from blood. The rearrangement links TRBV29-1 to TRBJ2-7; D is undetermined. The TCR was taken from a woman between 25 and 40 years old in good health. CDR3 region: CSVEDSYEQYF. CDR3 DNA sequence: TGCAGCGTTGAAGATAGCTACGAGCAGTACTTC.